Sequencing of this T cell receptor beta chain was carried out in a study of shared clonotypes between healthy human individuals. The study's findings and limits: Non-shared clonotypes were found to have lower generation probabilities than the clonotypes that were shared by all four of the sorted-subset donors. In general, naive subsets displayed greater estimated richness than memory subsets did.

Assay used: immunoSEQ multiplex PCR; TCRdb lists only in-frame clones, some missing. The profile shows about 1.5 million clones, around 98% of them singletons. This CDR3 region has 13 residues. Germline V gene sequence: CDR1 MNHEY, CDR2 SVGAGI. J gave up 2 bases and V 6 bases, and 2 bases lay outside the gene matches. A word on this clone: Its antigen remains unknown.

The sample taken for sequencing was naive CD4+ T cells sorted from blood. Subset given: CD45RA+ positively selected. V and J are TRBV6-5 and TRBJ2-7; 9 bases fit TRBD2. The TCR was taken from a man aged 25 to 45 in good health. The CDR3 region is CASRRTSAYEQYF. DNA for the CDR3: TGTGCCAGCAGGAGGACTAGCGCCTACGAGCAGTACTTC.